Described below is a single T cell receptor (beta chain) sequence and its context. The entry originates in a study of T-cell reconstitution after alpha-beta-depleted transplantation in children. Unique molecular identifiers were built into the TCRbeta library. In TCRdb, the PCR reads were re-called with MiXCR into one record per CDR3 protein. The table has 500,000 to 650,000 distinct CDR3 sequences, 13% seen once; the top ten hold approximately 2%. The CDR3 has 16 amino acids. V was clipped by 0 bases and J by 8 bases, with 18 bases between them. Germline V lookup: CDR1 SGDLS, CDR2 YYNGEE. This receptor was identified in a male patient between 10 and 17 years old who had a stem cell transplant for acute myeloid leukemia, so the T cells may come from the graft donor. This chain connects TRBV9 to TRBJ2-1; D remains ambiguous. The specimen comprised PBMCs, mostly from graft donor cells, sampled 360 days after TCRalphabeta/CD19-depleted stem cell transplant. Here the CDR3 reads CASSVEGREDRDEQFF. CDR3 in DNA: TGTGCCAGCAGCGTAGAAGGGCGAGAGGATAGGGATGAGCAGTTCTTC. The whole variable domain, remainder taken from reference TRBV9 and TRBJ2-1, is DSGVTQTPKHLITATGQRVTLRCSPRSGDLSVYWYQQSLDQGLQFLIQYYNGEERAKGNILERFSAQQFPDLHSELNLSSLELGDSALYFCASSVEGREDRDEQFFGPGTRLTVL.